Listed below are T cell receptor beta chains from one sample, sequenced in a study of blood T cell repertoires in COVID-19. The repertoire was sequenced with immunoSEQ multiplex PCR; TCRdb's copy has only in-frame clones and lacks some. The repertoire holds tens of thousands of clones, approximately 81% seen once, with 44% in the top ten. Sample: peripheral blood. The receptors shown here come from an elderly man with acute or convalescent COVID-19. The CDR3 runs from the conserved cysteine through the conserved F or W. Fields, in order: CDR3 DNA, CDR3 protein, D gene, J gene, clone size, V gene. A D gene is named only where the DNA matches it firmly. Clone sizes are given selectively: once, few, many, or a class where the clone is expanded.

TGTGCCAGCACCTTAGACTACGGACAGTCTTATGGCTACACCTTC | CASTLDYGQSYGYTF | NA | TRBJ1-2 | NA | TRBV5-6
TGTGCCATCAGCGAGAGCTGGGGGGGGAGGAACACCGGGGAGCTGTTTTTT | CAISESWGGRNTGELFF | TRBD2 | TRBJ2-2 | NA | TRBV10-3
TGTGCCAGCAGTGCGACTAGCGGGAGGGACGAGCAGTACTTC | CASSATSGRDEQYF | TRBD2 | TRBJ2-7 | NA | TRBV6-6
TGTGCCAGCAGGCGAACCGGGACAGGCTACAATGAGCAGTTCTTC | CASRRTGTGYNEQFF | TRBD1 | TRBJ2-1 | NA | TRBV2
TGCGCCAGTAACACCGGGGGACCCGGGGAGCTGTTTTTT | CASNTGGPGELFF | NA | TRBJ2-2 | NA | TRBV10-1
TGTGCCAGCAGTTTTCCGGGACTAGTTTACAATGAGCAGTTCTTC | CASSFPGLVYNEQFF | TRBD2 | TRBJ2-1 | few | TRBV28
TGTGCCAGCAGTTTTCCACAGGGGAACACTGAAGCTTTCTTT | CASSFPQGNTEAFF | NA | TRBJ1-1 | NA | TRBV6-6
TGTGCCAGCAGCCTTGCCGGGACTAGCGGGAGCAATGAGCAGTTCTTC | CASSLAGTSGSNEQFF | TRBD2 | TRBJ2-1 | NA | TRBV7-3
TGTGCCAGCTCACCACCGTTACAGGGTGGAACCTACGAGCAGTACTTC | CASSPPLQGGTYEQYF | NA | TRBJ2-7 | NA | TRBV18
TGTGCCAGCTCACCGCAAACAGGGAACACTGAAGCTTTCTTT | CASSPQTGNTEAFF | NA | TRBJ1-1 | NA | TRBV18
TGTGCCAGCAGCCACCAGGGACAGGGTCTTGGCTACACCTTC | CASSHQGQGLGYTF | TRBD1 | TRBJ1-2 | once | TRBV28
TGTGCCAGCAGACGGGGAAGGGAGAACACTGAAGCTTTCTTT | CASRRGRENTEAFF | NA | TRBJ1-1 | NA | TRBV27
TGTGCCAGCAGATTCGGACTCACCGGGGAGCTGTTTTTT | CASRFGLTGELFF | NA | TRBJ2-2 | NA | TRBV6-5
TGTGCCAGCAGCTCGGGACTAGCGGGAGCCCCTTGGATCTTC | CASSSGLAGAPWIF | TRBD2 | TRBJ2-1 | NA | TRBV5-4
TGCGCCAGCAGTGAGCCTAGCGGGATGACATACAATGAGCAGTTCTTC | CASSEPSGMTYNEQFF | TRBD2 | TRBJ2-1 | NA | TRBV10-2
TGTGCCAGCTCATCAACAGGGAGCACGGACACTGAAGCTTTCTTT | CASSSTGSTDTEAFF | NA | TRBJ1-1 | NA | TRBV18
TGTGCCAGCAGTGAAATCGGCGGCAGGGGGATAGGAAACACCATATATTTT | CASSEIGGRGIGNTIYF | TRBD1 | TRBJ1-3 | NA | TRBV2
TGTGCCAGTACCGTCGGGGGGCATTCCTACGAGCAGTACTTC | CASTVGGHSYEQYF | NA | TRBJ2-7 | NA | TRBV6-5
TGTGCCTGGAGTGTATCCCTGGAGGCGGGAGGAAAGTTTTTT | CAWSVSLEAGGKFF | TRBD2 | TRBJ2-2 | NA | TRBV30
TGCGCCAGCAGCTTGGGGACAGGGGGCCTCGTAGCTTTCTTT | CASSLGTGGLVAFF | TRBD1 | TRBJ1-1 | NA | TRBV5-1
TGTGCCAGCTCACGACAGAACACTGAAGCTTTCTTT | CASSRQNTEAFF | NA | TRBJ1-1 | NA | TRBV18
TGTGCCAGCAGTTACGATGGGGCGATCGGGGAGCTGTTTTTT | CASSYDGAIGELFF | NA | TRBJ2-2 | NA | TRBV6-6
TGTGCCAGCAGTCGGATTTCTACAGGGTTCTATGGCTACACCTTC | CASSRISTGFYGYTF | NA | TRBJ1-2 | once | TRBV28
TGTGCCTGGACGATTAGCCGGGACAGGGGAAATTCACCCCTCCACTTT | CAWTISRDRGNSPLHF | TRBD1 | TRBJ1-6 | NA | TRBV30
TGTGCCACCAGCAGAGATCATGTTGTAATTTTGTCAGGGCGGCCCTATGGCTACACCTTC | CATSRDHVVILSGRPYGYTF | NA | TRBJ1-2 | NA | TRBV15
TGTGCCAGCAGCCCCAGACAGGGGGTTTTAACAGATACGCAGTATTTT | CASSPRQGVLTDTQYF | TRBD1 | TRBJ2-3 | few | TRBV7-2
TGCGCCAGCAGCCCGACAGGCAATAGCTATGGCTACACCTTC | CASSPTGNSYGYTF | NA | TRBJ1-2 | NA | TRBV5-1
TGCAGTGCTAAACAGGGGTATGGCTACACCTTC | CSAKQGYGYTF | TRBD1 | TRBJ1-2 | few | TRBV20-1
TGTGCCAGCAGCTTAGATTTAGCGGGAGTCACAGATACGCAGTATTTT | CASSLDLAGVTDTQYF | TRBD2 | TRBJ2-3 | NA | TRBV7-2
TGTGCCAGCTCACCTTCAGTAGGAGCTAACTATGGCTACACCTTC | CASSPSVGANYGYTF | NA | TRBJ1-2 | NA | TRBV18
TGCAGCGTCCAGGGACAGATTTACACTGAAGCTTTCTTT | CSVQGQIYTEAFF | TRBD1 | TRBJ1-1 | NA | TRBV29-1
TGTGCCAGCAGTTGGACAGCTGAAGCTTTCTTT | CASSWTAEAFF | NA | TRBJ1-1 | NA | TRBV28
TGTGCCAGCAGTTACTCTGGGGGGGATGGAAACACCATATATTTT | CASSYSGGDGNTIYF | NA | TRBJ1-3 | NA | TRBV6-6
TGTGCCAGCAGTCGGACTAGCGTGATTTACAATGAGCAGTTCTTC | CASSRTSVIYNEQFF | TRBD2 | TRBJ2-1 | NA | TRBV7-9